This T cell receptor (beta chain) was observed in a study of T cell responses to AZD1222 COVID-19 vaccine. Comment on this clone: What it recognizes is unknown.

Findings of the study overall: The donor group comprised mostly white British people and more females; the analysis possibly underestimated clonal diversity.

Only in-frame clones appear in the TCRdb table, and some are missing; sequencing was by immunoSEQ multiplex PCR. Among about 200,000 clones, 85% to 90% were seen once, and the ten largest hold approximately 7.7%. CDR3 length: 14 amino acids. Germline values: CDR1 SGHKS, CDR2 YYEKEE (reference sequence). V shed 4 bases, J shed 3 bases, and the junction held 5 bases outside the gene matches. The clonotype comes from an adult in good health. The sample consisted of peripheral blood, taken on day 0 of AZD1222 vaccination. V usage is TRBV5-5 and J usage is TRBJ1-1, with 8 bases lining up with TRBD1. The CDR3 is CASSPGGVDTEAFF. DNA of the CDR3: TGTGCCAGCAGCCCAGGGGGCGTGGACACTGAAGCTTTCTTT.